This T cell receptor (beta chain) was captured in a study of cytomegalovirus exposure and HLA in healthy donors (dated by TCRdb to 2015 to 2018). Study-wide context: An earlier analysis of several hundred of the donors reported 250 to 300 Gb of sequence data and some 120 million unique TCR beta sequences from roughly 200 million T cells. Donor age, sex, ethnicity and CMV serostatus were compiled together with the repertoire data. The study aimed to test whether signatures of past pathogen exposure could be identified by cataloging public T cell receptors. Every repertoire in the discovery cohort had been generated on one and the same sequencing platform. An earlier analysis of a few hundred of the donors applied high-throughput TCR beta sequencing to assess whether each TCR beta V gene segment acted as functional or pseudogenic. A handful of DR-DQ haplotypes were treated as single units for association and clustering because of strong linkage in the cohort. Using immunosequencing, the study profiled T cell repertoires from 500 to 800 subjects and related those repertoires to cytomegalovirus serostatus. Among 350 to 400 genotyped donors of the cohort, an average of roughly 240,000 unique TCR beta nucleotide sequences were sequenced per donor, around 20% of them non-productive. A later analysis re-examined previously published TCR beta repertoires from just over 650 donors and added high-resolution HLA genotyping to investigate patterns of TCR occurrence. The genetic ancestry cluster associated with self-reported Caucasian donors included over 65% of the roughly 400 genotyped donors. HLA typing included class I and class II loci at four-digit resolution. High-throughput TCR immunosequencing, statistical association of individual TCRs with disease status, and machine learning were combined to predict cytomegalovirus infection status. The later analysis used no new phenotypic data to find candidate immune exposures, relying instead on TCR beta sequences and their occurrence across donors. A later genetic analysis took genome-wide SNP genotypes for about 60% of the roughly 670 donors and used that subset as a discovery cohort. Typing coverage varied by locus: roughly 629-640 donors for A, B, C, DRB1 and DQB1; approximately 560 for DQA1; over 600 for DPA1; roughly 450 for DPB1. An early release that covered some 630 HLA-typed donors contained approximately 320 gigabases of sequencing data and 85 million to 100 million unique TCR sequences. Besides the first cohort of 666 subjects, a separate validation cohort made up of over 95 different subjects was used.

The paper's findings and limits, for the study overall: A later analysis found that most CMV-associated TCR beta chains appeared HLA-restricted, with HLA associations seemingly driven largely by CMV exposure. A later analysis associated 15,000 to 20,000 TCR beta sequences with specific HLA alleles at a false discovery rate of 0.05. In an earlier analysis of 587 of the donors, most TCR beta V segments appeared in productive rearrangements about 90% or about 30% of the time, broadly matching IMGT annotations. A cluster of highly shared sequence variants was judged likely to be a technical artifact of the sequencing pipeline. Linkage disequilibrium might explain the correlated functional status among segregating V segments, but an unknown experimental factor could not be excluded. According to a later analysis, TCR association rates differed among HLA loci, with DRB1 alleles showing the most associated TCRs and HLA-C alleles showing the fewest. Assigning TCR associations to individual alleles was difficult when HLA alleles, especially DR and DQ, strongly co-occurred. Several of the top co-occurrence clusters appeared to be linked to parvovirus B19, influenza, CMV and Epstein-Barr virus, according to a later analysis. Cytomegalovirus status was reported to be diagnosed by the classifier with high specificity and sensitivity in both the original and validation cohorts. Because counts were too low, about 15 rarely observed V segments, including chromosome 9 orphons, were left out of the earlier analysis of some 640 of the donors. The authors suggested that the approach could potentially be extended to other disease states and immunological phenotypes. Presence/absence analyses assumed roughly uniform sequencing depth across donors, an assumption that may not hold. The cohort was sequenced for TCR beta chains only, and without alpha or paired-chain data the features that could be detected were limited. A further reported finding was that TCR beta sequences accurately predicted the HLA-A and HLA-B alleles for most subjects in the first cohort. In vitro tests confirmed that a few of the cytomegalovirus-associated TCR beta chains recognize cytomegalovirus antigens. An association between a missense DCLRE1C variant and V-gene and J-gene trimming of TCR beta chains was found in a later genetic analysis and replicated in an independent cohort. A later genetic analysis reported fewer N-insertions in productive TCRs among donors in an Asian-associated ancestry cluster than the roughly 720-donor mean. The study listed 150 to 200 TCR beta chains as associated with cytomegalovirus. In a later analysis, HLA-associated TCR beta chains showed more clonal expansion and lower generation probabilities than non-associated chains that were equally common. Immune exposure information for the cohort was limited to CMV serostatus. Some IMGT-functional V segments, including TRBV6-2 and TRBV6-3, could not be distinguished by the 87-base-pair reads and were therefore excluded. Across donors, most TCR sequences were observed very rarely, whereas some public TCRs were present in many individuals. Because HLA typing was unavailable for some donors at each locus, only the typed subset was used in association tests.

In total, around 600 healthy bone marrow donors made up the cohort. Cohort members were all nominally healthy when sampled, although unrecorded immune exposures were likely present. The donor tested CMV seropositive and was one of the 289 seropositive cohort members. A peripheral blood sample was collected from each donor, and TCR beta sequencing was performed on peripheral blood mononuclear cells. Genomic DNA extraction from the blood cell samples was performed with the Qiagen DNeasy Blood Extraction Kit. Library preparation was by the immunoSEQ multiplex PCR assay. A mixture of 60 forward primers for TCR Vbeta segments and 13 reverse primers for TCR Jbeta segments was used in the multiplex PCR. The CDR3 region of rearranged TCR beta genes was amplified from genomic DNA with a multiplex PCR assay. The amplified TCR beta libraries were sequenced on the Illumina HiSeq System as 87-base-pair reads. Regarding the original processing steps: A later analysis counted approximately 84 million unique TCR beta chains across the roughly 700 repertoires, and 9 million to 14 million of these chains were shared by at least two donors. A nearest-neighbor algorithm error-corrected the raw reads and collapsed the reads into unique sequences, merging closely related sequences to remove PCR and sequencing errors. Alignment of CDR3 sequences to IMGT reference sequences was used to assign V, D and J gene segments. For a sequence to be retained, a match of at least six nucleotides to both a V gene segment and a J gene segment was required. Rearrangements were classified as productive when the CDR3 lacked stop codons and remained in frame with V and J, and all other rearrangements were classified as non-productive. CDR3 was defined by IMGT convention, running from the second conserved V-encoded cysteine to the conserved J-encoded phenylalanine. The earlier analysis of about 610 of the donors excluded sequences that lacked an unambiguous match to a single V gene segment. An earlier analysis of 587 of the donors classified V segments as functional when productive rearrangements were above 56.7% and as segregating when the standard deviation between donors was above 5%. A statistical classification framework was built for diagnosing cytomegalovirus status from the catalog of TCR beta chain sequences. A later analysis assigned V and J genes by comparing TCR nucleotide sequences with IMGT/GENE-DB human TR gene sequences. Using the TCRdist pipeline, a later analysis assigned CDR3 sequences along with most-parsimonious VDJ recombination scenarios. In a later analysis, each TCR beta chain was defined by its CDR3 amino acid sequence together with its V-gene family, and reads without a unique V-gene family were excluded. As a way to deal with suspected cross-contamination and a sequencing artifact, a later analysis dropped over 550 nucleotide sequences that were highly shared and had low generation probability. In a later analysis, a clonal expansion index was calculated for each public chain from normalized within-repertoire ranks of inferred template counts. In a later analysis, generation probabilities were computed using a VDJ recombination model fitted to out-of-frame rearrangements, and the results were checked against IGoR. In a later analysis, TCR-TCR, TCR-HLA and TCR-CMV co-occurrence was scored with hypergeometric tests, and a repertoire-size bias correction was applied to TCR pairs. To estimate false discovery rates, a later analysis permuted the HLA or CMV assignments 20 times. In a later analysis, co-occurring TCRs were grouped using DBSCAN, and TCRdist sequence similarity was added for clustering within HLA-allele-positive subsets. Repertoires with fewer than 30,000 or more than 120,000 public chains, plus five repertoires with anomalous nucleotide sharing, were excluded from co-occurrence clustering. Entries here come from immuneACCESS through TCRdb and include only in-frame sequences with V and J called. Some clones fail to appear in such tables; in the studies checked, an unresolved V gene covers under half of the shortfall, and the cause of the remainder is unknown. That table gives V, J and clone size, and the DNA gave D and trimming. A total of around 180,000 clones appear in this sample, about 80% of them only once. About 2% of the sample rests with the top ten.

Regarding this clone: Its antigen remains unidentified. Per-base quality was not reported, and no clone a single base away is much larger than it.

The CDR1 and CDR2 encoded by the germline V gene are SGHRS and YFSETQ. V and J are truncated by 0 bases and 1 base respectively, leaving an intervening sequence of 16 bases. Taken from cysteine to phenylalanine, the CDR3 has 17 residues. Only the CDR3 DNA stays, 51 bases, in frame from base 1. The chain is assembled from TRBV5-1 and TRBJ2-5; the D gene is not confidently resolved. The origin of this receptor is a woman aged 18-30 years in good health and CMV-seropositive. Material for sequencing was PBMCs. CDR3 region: CASSLAASYSGQETQYF. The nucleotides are TGCGCCAGCAGCTTGGCCGCTTCTTATAGTGGCCAAGAGACCCAGTACTTC.